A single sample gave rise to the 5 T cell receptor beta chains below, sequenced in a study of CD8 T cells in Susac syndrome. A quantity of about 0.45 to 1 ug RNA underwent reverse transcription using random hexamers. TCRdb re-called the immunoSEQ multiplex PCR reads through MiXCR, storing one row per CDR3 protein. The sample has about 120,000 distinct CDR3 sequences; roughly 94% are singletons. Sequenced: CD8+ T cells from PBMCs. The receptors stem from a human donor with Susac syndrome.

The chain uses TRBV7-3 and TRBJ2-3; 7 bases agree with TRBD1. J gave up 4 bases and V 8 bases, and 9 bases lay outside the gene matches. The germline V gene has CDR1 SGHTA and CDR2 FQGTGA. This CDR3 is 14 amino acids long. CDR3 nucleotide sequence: TGTGCCAGCGGGCACTCAGGGGGTTCAGATACGCAGTATTTT. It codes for CASGHSGGSDTQYF.

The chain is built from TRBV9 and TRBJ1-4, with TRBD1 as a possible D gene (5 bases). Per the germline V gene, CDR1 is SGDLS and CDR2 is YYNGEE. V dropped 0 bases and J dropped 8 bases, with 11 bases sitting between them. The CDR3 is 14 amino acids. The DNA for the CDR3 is TGTGCCAGCAGCGTAGGGGGGGACGGGGAAAAACTGTTTTTT. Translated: CASSVGGDGEKLFF.

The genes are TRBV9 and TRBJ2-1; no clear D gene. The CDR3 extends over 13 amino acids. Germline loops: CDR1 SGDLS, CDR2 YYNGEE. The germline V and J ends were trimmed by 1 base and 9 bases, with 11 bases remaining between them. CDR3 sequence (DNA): TGTGCCAGCAGCGTAACCCTCGGCGGTGAGCAGTTCTTC. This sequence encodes CASSVTLGGEQFF. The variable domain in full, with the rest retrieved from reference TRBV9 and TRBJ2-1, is DSGVTQTPKHLITATGQRVTLRCSPRSGDLSVYWYQQSLDQGLQFLIQYYNGEERAKGNILERFSAQQFPDLHSELNLSSLELGDSALYFCASSVTLGGEQFFGPGTRLTVL.

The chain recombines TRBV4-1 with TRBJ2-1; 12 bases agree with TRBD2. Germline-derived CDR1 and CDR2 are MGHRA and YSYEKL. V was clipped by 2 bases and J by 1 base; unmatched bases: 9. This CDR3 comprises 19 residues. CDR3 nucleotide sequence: TGCGCCAGCAGCCAAAATCCTAGCGGGGGGGCCGGATCCTACAATGAGCAGTTCTTC. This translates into CASSQNPSGGAGSYNEQFF.

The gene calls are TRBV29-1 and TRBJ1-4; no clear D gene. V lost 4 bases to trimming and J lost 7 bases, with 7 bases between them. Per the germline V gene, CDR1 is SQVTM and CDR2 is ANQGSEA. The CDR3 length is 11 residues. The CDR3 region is CSVAGLEKLFF. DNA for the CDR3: TGCAGCGTTGCCGGGCTTGAAAAACTGTTTTTT.